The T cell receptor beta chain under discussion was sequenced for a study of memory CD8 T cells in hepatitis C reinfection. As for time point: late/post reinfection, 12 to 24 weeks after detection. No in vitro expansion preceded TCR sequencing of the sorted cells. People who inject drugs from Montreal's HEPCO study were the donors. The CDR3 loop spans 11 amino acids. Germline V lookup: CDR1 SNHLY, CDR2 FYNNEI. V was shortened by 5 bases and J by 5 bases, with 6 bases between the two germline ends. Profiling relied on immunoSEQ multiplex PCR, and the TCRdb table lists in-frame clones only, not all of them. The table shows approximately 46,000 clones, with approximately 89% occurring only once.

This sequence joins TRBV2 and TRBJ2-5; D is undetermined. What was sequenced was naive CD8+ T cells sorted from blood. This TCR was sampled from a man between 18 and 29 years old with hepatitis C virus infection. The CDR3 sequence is CASSLMETQYF. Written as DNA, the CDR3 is TGTGCCAGCAGTCTTATGGAGACCCAGTACTTC.